This T cell receptor (beta chain) was observed in a study of T cell responses to AZD1222 COVID-19 vaccine. Sequencing was performed with immunoSEQ multiplex PCR; in TCRdb, only in-frame clones are kept and a portion is missing. Among 100,000 to 110,000 clones listed, about 87% were seen once. Sample: peripheral blood, taken on day 0 of AZD1222 vaccination. The receptor comes from an adult in good health.

The DNA of the CDR3 is TGTGCCAGCAGCTCGGGACTAGCGGACTCCTACAATGAGCAGTTCTTC. Its protein is CASSSGLADSYNEQFF. The V call is TRBV7-6, the J call TRBJ2-1; TRBD2 matches 11 bases. This CDR3 region has 16 residues. Germline lookup yields CDR1 SGHVS and CDR2 FNYEAQ. J was trimmed by 0 bases and V by 4 bases; bases with no gene match: 2.